These T cell receptor beta chains were read from a single sample in a study of T-cell reconstitution after alpha-beta-depleted transplantation in children. MiXCR, run by TCRdb on the PCR reads, gives a single entry per CDR3 protein. The data hold almost 600,000 distinct CDR3 sequences, with more than 20% observed a single time. The sequencing here drew on PBMCs, taken before TCRalphabeta/CD19-depleted stem cell transplant. The receptors were sampled from a boy younger than two with Wiskott-Aldrich syndrome, due to receive a stem cell transplant. CDR3s include the opening cysteine and the closing phenylalanine or tryptophan. The D gene is left open where the match is weak. Clone size, where shown, is once, few, many, or a class for clones that have expanded.

15,TRBD1,.,TRBV20-1,TRBJ2-1,TGCAGTGCTAGAGGGGGGCAGGGGGCTGGAAATGAGCAGTTCTTC,CSARGGQGAGNEQFF
14,.,few,TRBV5-5,TRBJ2-3,TGTGCCAGCAGCTCTAGGGACGGCACAGATACGCAGTATTTT,CASSSRDGTDTQYF
15,.,few,TRBV5-1,TRBJ2-7,TGCGCCAGCAGCCCCCTCGGGACCCTTACATACGAGCAGTACTTC,CASSPLGTLTYEQYF
14,.,.,TRBV10-3,TRBJ1-2,TGTGCCATCAGTGGGCCGGACTACAACTATGGCTACACCTTC,CAISGPDYNYGYTF
16,TRBD2,few,TRBV28,TRBJ2-3,TGTGCCAGCAGTTTATGGGCTAGCGGAAGCACAGATACGCAGTATTTT,CASSLWASGSTDTQYF
16,TRBD2,.,TRBV28,TRBJ2-1,TGTGCCAGCAGTTCCCCGTGGACTAGGACGCACAATGAGCAGTTCTTC,CASSSPWTRTHNEQFF
15,TRBD2,.,TRBV7-2,TRBJ2-7,TGTGCCAGCAGCTTACGAGCGGGAGGGCCTTACGAGCAGTACTTC,CASSLRAGGPYEQYF
15,.,.,TRBV5-1,TRBJ2-2,TGCGCCAGCAGCTCGGGGCTTAGTAACACCGGGGAGCTGTTTTTT,CASSSGLSNTGELFF
14,.,few,TRBV3-1,TRBJ2-1,TGTGCCAGCAGCCAATCGATTTTTTACAATGAGCAGTTCTTC,CASSQSIFYNEQFF
11,TRBD2,.,TRBV29-1,TRBJ2-5,TGCAGCGTACTCGGGGGGGAGACCCAGTACTTC,CSVLGGETQYF
13,.,many,TRBV28,TRBJ1-2,TGTGCCAGCAGTTTATCTGCTAACTATGGCTACACCTTC,CASSLSANYGYTF
13,.,.,TRBV10-3,TRBJ2-1,TGTGCCATCAGTGTTAGTTCTTTCGGGGAGCAGTTCTTC,CAISVSSFGEQFF
13,TRBD2,few,TRBV27,TRBJ2-1,TGTGCCAGCAGCATCCCGGGGGGTGGTGAGCAGTTCTTC,CASSIPGGGEQFF
15,TRBD2,.,TRBV7-6,TRBJ2-7,TGTGCCAGCAGCCTTCGAGCGGGAGTGGAGGGCGAGCAGTACTTC,CASSLRAGVEGEQYF
15,.,few,TRBV7-3,TRBJ2-1,TGTGCCAGCAGCTTGGGACACAACTCCTACAATGAGCAGTTCTTC,CASSLGHNSYNEQFF
17,.,.,TRBV7-8,TRBJ1-4,TGTGCCAGCAGCCCGGTGGCCAGGGGAGGATTAAGTGAAAAACTGTTTTTT,CASSPVARGGLSEKLFF